Listed here are 5 T cell receptor beta chains from one sample, sequenced in a study of beta chain features in type 1 diabetes. Study-level findings and limits: TCRB CDR3s from Type 1 diabetes patients were moderately but significantly shorter in all four CD4+ subsets.

The antigens of these receptors remain unknown. Reverse transcribing all isolated RNA meant expressed TCRB transcripts were sequenced. Using immunoSEQ multiplex PCR, the repertoire was profiled, and TCRdb retains in-frame clones only, with some absent. The sample lists around 160,000 clones; about 10% were seen once. The sequenced sample was central memory CD4+ T cells from blood. These receptor sequences come from a young woman with type 1 diabetes.

V is TRBV28 and J is TRBJ1-3, with D tentatively TRBD1 (5 bases). The CDR3 runs to 17 residues. V was cut by 4 bases and J by 0 bases, with 16 bases left in between. The germline V gene has CDR1 MDHEN and CDR2 SYDVKM. The CDR3 region has the DNA TGTGCCAGCAGTTCTCCCCTCGGGGGTTCCTCTGGAAACACCATATATTTT. Translation gives CASSSPLGGSSGNTIYF. Full variable domain (outside the CDR3, taken from reference TRBV28 and TRBJ1-3): DVKVTQSSRYLVKRTGEKVFLECVQDMDHENMFWYRQDPGLGLRLIYFSYDVKMKEKGDIPEGYSVSREKKERFSLILESASTNQTSMYLCASSSPLGGSSGNTIYFGEGSWLTVV.

The rearrangement uses TRBV5-4 and TRBJ1-2; 7 nucleotides match TRBD1. There are 14 residues in the CDR3. Germline CDR1 is SGHNT and CDR2 is YYREEE (reference sequence). V lost 4 bases and J lost 8; bases outside the gene matches: 11. DNA for the CDR3: TGTGCCAGCAGCCCTACAGGGGTCCTCGGGGGCTACACCTTC. Its protein is CASSPTGVLGGYTF.

The sample holds a few counts of this clone. The rearrangement uses TRBV30 and TRBJ2-1; D is unclear. Per the germline V gene, CDR1 is GTSNPN and CDR2 is SVGIG (reference sequence). The CDR3 consists of 15 residues. V was clipped by 1 base and J by 0 bases, with 10 bases between them. The CDR3 DNA reads TGTGCCTGGAGTGCCTCTTGGAGCTCCTACAATGAGCAGTTCTTC. Residues: CAWSASWSSYNEQFF.

The V call is TRBV5-4, the J call TRBJ2-7, with D tentatively TRBD2 (5 bases). Trimming removed 2 bases from V and 2 bases from J, with 11 bases in between. This CDR3 contains 14 residues. Germline V gene lookup returns CDR1 SGHNT and CDR2 YYREEE (reference sequence). The CDR3 region is CASSLYGITYEQYF. CDR3 coding DNA: TGTGCCAGCAGCTTATACGGGATAACCTACGAGCAGTACTTC.

In this sample, this clone turned up a few times. This chain links TRBV7-9 with TRBJ2-2, with 14 nucleotides matching TRBD2. The CDR3 is made up of 16 amino acids. V lost 8 bases to trimming and J lost 4 bases; unmatched junction nucleotides: 6. The germline V gene encodes CDR1 SEHNR and CDR2 FQNEAQ (reference sequence). CDR3 sequence: CASRGLAGAATGELFF. The CDR3, as DNA: TGTGCCAGCCGGGGACTAGCGGGAGCAGCCACCGGGGAGCTGTTTTTT.